This is a list of T cell receptor beta chains from one sample in a study of blood T cell repertoires in COVID-19. The table came from immunoSEQ multiplex PCR; TCRdb's copy has only in-frame clones and leaves some out. The table shows roughly 260,000 clones, with approximately 83% occurring only once. The sample comprised PBMCs or T cells enriched from blood (not recorded which). Receptors were obtained from a woman aged 40-49 years who had been exposed to COVID-19. CDR3s include the opening cysteine and the closing phenylalanine or tryptophan. D genes are given only for firm matches. Rows give clone size only sometimes, using once, few, many, or a class for an expanded clone.

d_gene	v_gene	j_gene	abundance	CDR3nt	CDR3aa
TRBD2	TRBV6-5	TRBJ2-2	NA	TGTGCCAGCAGTTATTCTAGCGGGGGCGCCGGGGAGCTGTTTTTT	CASSYSSGGAGELFF
NA	TRBV6-5	TRBJ1-2	NA	TGTGCCAGCAGTTACAGGAGGGGGGGAAACTATGGCTACACCTTC	CASSYRRGGNYGYTF
TRBD1	TRBV18	TRBJ1-2	NA	TGTGCCAGCTCACTCCTCCGCGGACAGGGGGAATATGGCTACACCTTC	CASSLLRGQGEYGYTF
TRBD1	TRBV7-2	TRBJ1-5	NA	TGTGCCAGCAGCCCAGACAGGGCCCACAATCAGCCCCAGCATTTT	CASSPDRAHNQPQHF
TRBD1	TRBV24-1	TRBJ1-1	NA	TGTGCCACCAGTGCTTCCTCAGGGGGCACTGAAGCTTTCTTT	CATSASSGGTEAFF
NA	TRBV27	TRBJ2-5	once	TGTGCCAGCAGTCCCACTCCACAGGGCTTTCAAGAGACCCAGTACTTC	CASSPTPQGFQETQYF
TRBD1	TRBV9	TRBJ2-3	NA	TGTGCCAGCAGCTCCCGACAGGGAGACACAGATACGCAGTATTTT	CASSSRQGDTDTQYF
NA	TRBV4-3	TRBJ1-5	NA	TGCGCCAGCAGCCAAGGAGGGGGGCCCCAGCATTTT	CASSQGGGPQHF
TRBD1	TRBV7-3	TRBJ2-1	NA	TGTGCCAGCAGCGACCGGACAGGAAACAATGAGCAGTTCTTC	CASSDRTGNNEQFF
NA	TRBV7-2	TRBJ2-7	NA	TGTGCCAGCAGCTTAGGGCTAGGGGTCTACGAGCAGTACTTC	CASSLGLGVYEQYF
TRBD2	TRBV3-1/TRBV3-2	TRBJ2-3	few	TGTGCCAGCAGCCAAGAAACGGGGAGGGATTCTAGCACAGATACGCAGTATTTT	CASSQETGRDSSTDTQYF
NA	TRBV28	TRBJ1-6	once	TGTGCCAGCACCCGAGGGCTTGATTCACCCCTCCACTTT	CASTRGLDSPLHF
TRBD1	TRBV3-1/TRBV3-2	TRBJ2-1	NA	TGTGCCAGCAGCCAACCCCGGGACAGGGGTCGAAGTGAGCAGTTCTTC	CASSQPRDRGRSEQFF
TRBD2	TRBV6-4	TRBJ2-3	NA	TGTGCCAGCAGTGCACTAGCGGGGGGAACAGATACGCAGTATTTT	CASSALAGGTDTQYF
NA	TRBV14	TRBJ1-6	NA	TGTGCCAGCAGCCATGGGGGGGCGGCCCTCCACTTT	CASSHGGAALHF
NA	TRBV10-3	TRBJ2-7	NA	TGTGCCATCAGTGAGACAGGCGAGCAGTACTTC	CAISETGEQYF
TRBD2	TRBV7-2	TRBJ2-7	NA	TGTGCCAGCAGCTTGAACTTCCTAGCGGGAGAGCAGTACTTC	CASSLNFLAGEQYF
TRBD1	TRBV6-5	TRBJ1-1	NA	TGTGCCAGCAGACCGCGACAGGGTACCACTGAAGCTTTCTTT	CASRPRQGTTEAFF
TRBD1	TRBV5-1	TRBJ2-1	NA	TGCGCCAGCAGCTTGGAGGGGGCAGGGGGACCCTACAATGAGCAGTTCTTC	CASSLEGAGGPYNEQFF
NA	TRBV7-3	TRBJ1-5	NA	TGTGCCAGCAGCTTTGGTGAGGGTCAGCCCCAGCATTTT	CASSFGEGQPQHF